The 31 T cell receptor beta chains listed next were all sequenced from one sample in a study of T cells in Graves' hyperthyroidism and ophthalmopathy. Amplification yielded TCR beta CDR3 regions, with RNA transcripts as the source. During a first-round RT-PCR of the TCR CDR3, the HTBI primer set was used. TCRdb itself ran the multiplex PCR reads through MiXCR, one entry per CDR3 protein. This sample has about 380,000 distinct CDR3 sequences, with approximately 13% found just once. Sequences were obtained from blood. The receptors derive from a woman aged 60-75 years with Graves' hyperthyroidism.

Here the CDR3 DNA reads TGTGCCAGCAGTGAGGCAGGGTACAGCGAGCAGTACTTC. Protein product: CASSEAGYSEQYF. This chain uses TRBV6-1 with TRBJ2-7, with a weak D call TRBD1 (5 bases). Trimming left V 3 bases short and J 6 bases short, with 12 bases between. CDR1 is MNHNS, CDR2 SASEGT, per germline. The CDR3 extends over 13 amino acids.

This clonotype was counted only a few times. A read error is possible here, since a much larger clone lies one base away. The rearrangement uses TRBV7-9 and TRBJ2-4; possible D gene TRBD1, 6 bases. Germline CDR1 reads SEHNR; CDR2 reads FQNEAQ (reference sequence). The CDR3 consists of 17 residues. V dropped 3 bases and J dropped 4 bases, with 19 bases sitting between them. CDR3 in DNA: TGTGCCAGCAGCTTTATGAGACAGGCCAGTGAAAAAAACATTCAGTACTTC. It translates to CASSFMRQASEKNIQYF.

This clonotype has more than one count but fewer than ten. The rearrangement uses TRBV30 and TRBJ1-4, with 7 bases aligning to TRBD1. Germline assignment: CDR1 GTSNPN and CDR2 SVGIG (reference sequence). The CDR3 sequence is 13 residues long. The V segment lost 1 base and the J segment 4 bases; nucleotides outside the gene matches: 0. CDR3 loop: CAWSGDSNEKLFF. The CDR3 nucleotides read TGTGCCTGGAGTGGGGACAGTAATGAAAAACTGTTTTTT.

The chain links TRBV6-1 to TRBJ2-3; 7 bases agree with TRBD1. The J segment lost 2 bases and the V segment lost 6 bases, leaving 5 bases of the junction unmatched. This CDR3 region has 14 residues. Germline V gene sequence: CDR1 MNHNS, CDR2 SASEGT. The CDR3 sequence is CASSPTGDTDTQYF. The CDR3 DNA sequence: TGTGCCAGCAGCCCAACAGGGGACACAGATACGCAGTATTTT.

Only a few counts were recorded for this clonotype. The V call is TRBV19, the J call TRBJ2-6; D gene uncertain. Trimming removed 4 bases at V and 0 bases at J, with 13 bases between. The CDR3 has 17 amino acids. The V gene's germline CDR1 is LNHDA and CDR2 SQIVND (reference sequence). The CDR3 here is CASSKGLRYSGANVLTF. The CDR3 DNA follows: TGTGCCAGTAGTAAGGGATTACGTTACTCTGGGGCCAACGTCCTGACTTTC.

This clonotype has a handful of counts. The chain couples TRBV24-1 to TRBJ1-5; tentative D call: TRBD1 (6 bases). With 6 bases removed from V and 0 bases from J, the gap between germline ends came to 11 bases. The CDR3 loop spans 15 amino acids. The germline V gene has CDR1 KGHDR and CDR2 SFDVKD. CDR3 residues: CATSPGDYSNQPQHF. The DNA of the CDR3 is TGTGCCACCAGTCCAGGGGATTATAGCAATCAGCCCCAGCATTTT.

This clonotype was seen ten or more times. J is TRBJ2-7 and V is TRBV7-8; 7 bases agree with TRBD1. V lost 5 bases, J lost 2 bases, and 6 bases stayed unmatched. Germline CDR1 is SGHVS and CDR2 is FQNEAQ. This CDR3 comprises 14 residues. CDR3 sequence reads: CASSIPGQPYEQYF. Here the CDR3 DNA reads TGTGCCAGCAGCATCCCGGGACAGCCCTACGAGCAGTACTTC. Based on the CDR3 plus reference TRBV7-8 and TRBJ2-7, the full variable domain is GAGVSQSPRYKVAKRGQDVALRCDPISGHVSLFWYQQALGQGPEFLTYFQNEAQLDKSGLPSDRFFAERPEGSVSTLKIQRTQQEDSAVYLCASSIPGQPYEQYFGPGTRLTVT.

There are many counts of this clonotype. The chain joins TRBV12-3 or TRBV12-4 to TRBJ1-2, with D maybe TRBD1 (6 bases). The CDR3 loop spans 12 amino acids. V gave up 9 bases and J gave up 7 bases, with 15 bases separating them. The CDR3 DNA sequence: TGTGCCAGGAAAGGGGGGGGGCTTGGCTACACCTTC. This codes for CARKGGGLGYTF.

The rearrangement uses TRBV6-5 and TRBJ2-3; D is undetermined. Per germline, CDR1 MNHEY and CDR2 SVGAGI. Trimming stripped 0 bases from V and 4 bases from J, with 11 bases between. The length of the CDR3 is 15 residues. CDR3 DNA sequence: TGTGCCAGCAGTTACTCTGGGGTTCTGGCAGATACGCAGTATTTT. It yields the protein CASSYSGVLADTQYF.

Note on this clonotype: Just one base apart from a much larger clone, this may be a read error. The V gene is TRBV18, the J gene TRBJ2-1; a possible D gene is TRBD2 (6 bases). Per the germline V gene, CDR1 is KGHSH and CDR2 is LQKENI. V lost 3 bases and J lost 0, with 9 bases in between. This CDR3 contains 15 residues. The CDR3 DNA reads TGTGCCAGCTCACCCGACGGGGGCTCCTACAATGAGCAGTTCTTC. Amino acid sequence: CASSPDGGSYNEQFF.

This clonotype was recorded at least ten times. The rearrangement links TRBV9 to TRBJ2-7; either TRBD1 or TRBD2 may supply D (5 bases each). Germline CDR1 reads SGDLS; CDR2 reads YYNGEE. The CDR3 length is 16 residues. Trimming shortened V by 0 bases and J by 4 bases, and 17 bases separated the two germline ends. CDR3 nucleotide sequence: TGTGCCAGCAGCGTAGCGCCGGGACCGACCCCATACGAGCAGTACTTC. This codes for CASSVAPGPTPYEQYF.

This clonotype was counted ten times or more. The CDR3 is CASTRGRNYGYTF. The CDR3 DNA follows: TGTGCCAGCACCAGGGGTCGGAACTATGGCTACACCTTC. The chain recombines TRBV28 with TRBJ1-2; possibly TRBD1 for D (6 bases). CDR1 and CDR2 (germline): MDHEN, SYDVKM. The V end lost 7 bases, the J end lost 2 bases, and 11 bases lay between the germline ends. The CDR3 has 13 amino acids.

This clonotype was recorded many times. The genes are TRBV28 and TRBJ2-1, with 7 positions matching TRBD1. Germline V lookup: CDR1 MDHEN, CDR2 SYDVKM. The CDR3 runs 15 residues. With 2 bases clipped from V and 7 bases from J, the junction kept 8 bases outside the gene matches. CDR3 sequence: CASSLTGASGNEQFF. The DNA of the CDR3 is TGTGCCAGCAGTTTAACAGGGGCCTCAGGTAATGAGCAGTTCTTC.

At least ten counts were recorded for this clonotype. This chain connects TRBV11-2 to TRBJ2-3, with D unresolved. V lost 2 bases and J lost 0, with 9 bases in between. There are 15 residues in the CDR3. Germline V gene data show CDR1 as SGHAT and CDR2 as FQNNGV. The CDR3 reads CASSLQTLSTDTQYF. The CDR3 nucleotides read TGTGCCAGCAGCTTACAAACACTCAGCACAGATACGCAGTATTTT.

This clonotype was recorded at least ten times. CDR3 protein: CATSLTGFTEAFF. DNA of the CDR3: TGTGCCACCAGTCTGACAGGGTTCACTGAAGCTTTCTTT. V is TRBV24-1 and J is TRBJ1-1, with TRBD1 identical over 7 bases. CDR3 length equals 13 residues. Unmatched junction bases numbered 4, after V lost 6 bases and J lost 4 bases. Germline V gene data show CDR1 as KGHDR and CDR2 as SFDVKD.

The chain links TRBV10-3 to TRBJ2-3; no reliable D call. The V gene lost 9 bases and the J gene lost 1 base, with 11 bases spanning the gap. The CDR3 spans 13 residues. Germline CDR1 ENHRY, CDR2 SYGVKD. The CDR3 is CAIRGEGTDTQYF. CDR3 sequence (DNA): TGTGCCATTCGAGGCGAAGGCACAGATACGCAGTATTTT.

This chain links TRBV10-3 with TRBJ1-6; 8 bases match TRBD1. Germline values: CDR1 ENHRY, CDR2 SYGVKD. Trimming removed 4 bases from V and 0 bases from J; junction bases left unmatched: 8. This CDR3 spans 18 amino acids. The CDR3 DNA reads TGTGCCATCAGTGCGGGACAGGAAATCAGCTCCTATAATTCACCCCTCCACTTT. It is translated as CAISAGQEISSYNSPLHF.

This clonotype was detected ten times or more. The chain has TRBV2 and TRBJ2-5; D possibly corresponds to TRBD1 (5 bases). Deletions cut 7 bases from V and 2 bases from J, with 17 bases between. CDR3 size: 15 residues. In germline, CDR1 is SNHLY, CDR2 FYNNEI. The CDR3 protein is CASTFFADRQETQYF. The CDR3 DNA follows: TGTGCCAGCACCTTCTTTGCTGACAGACAAGAGACCCAGTACTTC.

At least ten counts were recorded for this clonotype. The CDR3 nucleotides are TGTGCCAGCAGTTCATGGACAGGGGGGGATACGCAGTATTTT. It is translated as CASSSWTGGDTQYF. The rearrangement links TRBV12-3 or TRBV12-4 to TRBJ2-3; 10 bases agree with TRBD1. J gave up 6 bases and V 4 bases, and 4 bases lay outside the gene matches. The CDR3 covers 14 residues.

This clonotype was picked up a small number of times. The CDR3 reads CSASSPSEGSYEQYF. CDR3 in DNA: TGCAGTGCTAGTTCCCCTAGCGAGGGGTCCTACGAGCAGTACTTC. This chain uses TRBV20-1 with TRBJ2-7, with D possibly being TRBD2 (6 bases). CDR3 length: 15 amino acids. Trimming took off 3 bases at V and 1 base at J, with 16 bases between the two ends. Per the germline V gene, CDR1 is DFQATT and CDR2 is SNEGSKA (reference sequence).

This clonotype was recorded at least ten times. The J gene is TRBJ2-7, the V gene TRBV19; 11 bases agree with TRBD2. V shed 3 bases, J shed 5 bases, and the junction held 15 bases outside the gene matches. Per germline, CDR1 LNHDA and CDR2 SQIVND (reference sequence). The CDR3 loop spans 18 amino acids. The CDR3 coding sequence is TGTGCCAGTAGTATGACGCTAGCGGGAGGAACGCGCCTTGACGAGCAGTACTTC. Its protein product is CASSMTLAGGTRLDEQYF.

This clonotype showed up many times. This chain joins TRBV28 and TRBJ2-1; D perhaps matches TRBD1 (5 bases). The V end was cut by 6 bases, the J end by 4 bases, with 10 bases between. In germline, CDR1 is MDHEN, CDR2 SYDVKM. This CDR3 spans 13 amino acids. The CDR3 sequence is CASSPTGYNEQFF. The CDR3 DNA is TGTGCCAGCAGCCCCACAGGTTACAATGAGCAGTTCTTC.

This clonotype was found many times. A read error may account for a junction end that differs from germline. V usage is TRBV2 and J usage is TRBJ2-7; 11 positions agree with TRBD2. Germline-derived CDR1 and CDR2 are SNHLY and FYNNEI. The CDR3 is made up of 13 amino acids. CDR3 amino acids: CASRTSGLNEQYF. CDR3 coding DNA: TGTGCTAGCAGGACTAGCGGGTTGAACGAGCAGTACTTC.

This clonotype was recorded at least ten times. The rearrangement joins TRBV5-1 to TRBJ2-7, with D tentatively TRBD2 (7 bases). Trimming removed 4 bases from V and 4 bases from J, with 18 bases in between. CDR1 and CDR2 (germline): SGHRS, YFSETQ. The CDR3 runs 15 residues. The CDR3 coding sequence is TGCGCCAGCAGCCCCAGGAAGGCGGGGGCGTACGAGCAGTACTTC. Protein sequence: CASSPRKAGAYEQYF. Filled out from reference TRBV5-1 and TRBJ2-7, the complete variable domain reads KAGVTQTPRYLIKTRGQQVTLSCSPISGHRSVSWYQQTPGQGLQFLFEYFSETQRNKGNFPGRFSGRQFSNSRSEMNVSTLELGDSALYLCASSPRKAGAYEQYFGPGTRLTVT.

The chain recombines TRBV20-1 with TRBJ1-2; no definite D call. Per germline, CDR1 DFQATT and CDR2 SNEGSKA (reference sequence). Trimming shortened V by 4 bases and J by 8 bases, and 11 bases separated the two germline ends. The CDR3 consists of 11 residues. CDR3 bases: TGCAGTGCTACCCTCTTACAAGGCTACACCTTC. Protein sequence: CSATLLQGYTF.

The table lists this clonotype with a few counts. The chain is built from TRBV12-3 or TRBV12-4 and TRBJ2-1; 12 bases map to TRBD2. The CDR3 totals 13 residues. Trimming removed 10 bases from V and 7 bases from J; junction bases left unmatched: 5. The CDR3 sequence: CATGTSGRNEQFF. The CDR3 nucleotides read TGTGCCACCGGGACTAGCGGGCGAAATGAGCAGTTCTTC.

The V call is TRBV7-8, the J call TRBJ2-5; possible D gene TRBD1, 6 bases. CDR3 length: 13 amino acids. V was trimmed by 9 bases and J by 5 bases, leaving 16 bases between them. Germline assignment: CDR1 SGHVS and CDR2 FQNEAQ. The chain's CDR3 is CARWLGAWETQYF. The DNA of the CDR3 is TGTGCCAGGTGGTTGGGGGCCTGGGAGACCCAGTACTTC.

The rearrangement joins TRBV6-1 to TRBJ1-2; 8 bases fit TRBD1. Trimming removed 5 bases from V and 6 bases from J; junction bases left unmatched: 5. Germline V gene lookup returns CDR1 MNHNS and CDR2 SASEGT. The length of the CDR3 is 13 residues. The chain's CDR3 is CASSRTGTHGYTF. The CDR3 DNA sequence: TGTGCCAGCAGTAGGACAGGGACCCATGGCTACACCTTC.

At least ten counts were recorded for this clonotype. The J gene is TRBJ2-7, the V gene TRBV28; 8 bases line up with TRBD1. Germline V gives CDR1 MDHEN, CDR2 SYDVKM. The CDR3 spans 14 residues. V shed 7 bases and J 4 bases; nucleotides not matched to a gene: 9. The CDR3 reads CASTAGTGAYEQYF. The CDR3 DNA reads TGTGCCAGCACCGCCGGGACAGGCGCTTACGAGCAGTACTTC.

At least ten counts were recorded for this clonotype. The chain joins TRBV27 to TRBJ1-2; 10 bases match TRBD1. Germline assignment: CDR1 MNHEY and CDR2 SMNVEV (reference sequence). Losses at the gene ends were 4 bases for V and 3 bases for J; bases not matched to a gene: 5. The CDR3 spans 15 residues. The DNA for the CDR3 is TGTGCCAGCAGTTCCCCCGGACAGGGGGACTATGGCTACACCTTC. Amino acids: CASSSPGQGDYGYTF.

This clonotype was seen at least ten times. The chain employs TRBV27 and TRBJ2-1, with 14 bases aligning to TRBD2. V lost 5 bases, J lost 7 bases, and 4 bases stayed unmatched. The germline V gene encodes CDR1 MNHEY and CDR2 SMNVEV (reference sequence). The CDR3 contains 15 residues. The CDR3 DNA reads TGTGCCAGCAGTGTGGGACTAGCGGGAGCAAATGAGCAGTTCTTC. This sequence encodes CASSVGLAGANEQFF.